The 29 T cell receptor beta chains below come from one sample, sequenced in a study of shared clonotypes between healthy human individuals. This table comes from immunoSEQ multiplex PCR, and its TCRdb copy is limited to in-frame clones, with some not included. The sample has 2.3 million or so clones, more than 85% seen once. The sample was naive CD4+ T cells from PBMCs. The subset is: CD45RA+ positively selected. Every receptor here comes from a man aged 18 to 35 in good health. Some clones in this sample may be carry-over from other donors' samples.

The rearrangement joins TRBV21-1 to TRBJ1-5; the table's D call, TRBD1, has no DNA check behind it. TRBV21-1 is classified as a pseudogene. The CDR3 extends over 16 amino acids. The CDR3 sequence: CASSQRQGWSNQPQHF. For the CDR3, the DNA is TGTGCCAGCAGCCAAAGACAGGGTTGGAGCAATCAGCCCCAGCATTTT.

This rearrangement joins TRBV28 to TRBJ1-2, with D unclear. Trimming shortened V by 10 bases and J by 5 bases, and 8 bases separated the two germline ends. The CDR3 runs to 10 residues. The germline V gene encodes CDR1 MDHEN and CDR2 SYDVKM. CDR3 sequence reads: CATLGYGYTF. CDR3 coding DNA: TGTGCCACACTGGGGTATGGCTACACCTTC.

The chain recombines TRBV5-1 with TRBJ2-5, with 11 bases matching TRBD2. The CDR3 spans 18 residues. From germline, CDR1 is SGHRS and CDR2 YFSETQ. With V trimmed by 4 bases and J by 0 bases, 11 bases remained unmatched. CDR3 sequence reads: CASSPVQTSGVYQETQYF. CDR3 in DNA: TGCGCCAGCAGCCCAGTACAGACTAGCGGGGTATACCAAGAGACCCAGTACTTC.

The chain recombines TRBV11-2 with TRBJ1-5, with D unresolved. This CDR3 region has 13 residues. CDR1 and CDR2 from the germline V gene are SGHAT and FQNNGV. Trimming stripped 5 bases from V and 7 bases from J, with 12 bases between. The CDR3 is CASSLSLGQPQHF. CDR3 DNA sequence: TGTGCCAGCAGCCTCTCCCTAGGGCAGCCCCAGCATTTT.

With regard to this clone: Other nucleotide sequences in the sample specify the same CDR3. The gene calls are TRBV29-1 and TRBJ2-7; either TRBD1 or TRBD2 may fit D (5 bases each). This CDR3 is built from 12 residues. CDR1 is SQVTM, CDR2 ANQGSEA, per germline. V was pared by 5 bases and J by 2 bases, with 10 bases between. Here the CDR3 reads CSVKGRTYEQYF. The CDR3 region has the DNA TGCAGCGTTAAGGGACGGACCTACGAGCAGTACTTC.

The V call is TRBV21-1, the J call TRBJ2-5; the table calls TRBD2, which could not be checked here. TRBV21-1 is classified as a pseudogene. The CDR3 extends over 14 amino acids. In DNA form, the CDR3 reads TGTGCCAGCAGCACCAGACTACCTGACGAGACCCAGTACTTC. This codes for CASSTRLPDETQYF.

This clone appeared a single time. The genes are TRBV13 and TRBJ2-3, with D possibly TRBD2 on 6 matching bases. The length of the CDR3 is 18 residues. Trimming took off 5 bases at V and 0 bases at J, with 21 bases between the two ends. From germline, CDR1 is PRHDT and CDR2 FYEKMQ (reference sequence). CDR3 sequence (DNA): TGTGCCAGCAGCAAGGGAGGAAGCGCTACCTCTAGCACAGATACGCAGTATTTT. Protein sequence: CASSKGGSATSSTDTQYF.

Turning to this clone: With a much larger clone just one base away, this may be a read error. The same CDR3 arises from other DNA sequences in this sample as well. The chain couples TRBV5-4 to TRBJ2-7; D unresolved. The ends were cut back, 3 bases at V and 4 bases at J, with 5 bases in the middle. This CDR3 contains 11 residues. The germline V gene has CDR1 SGHNT and CDR2 YYREEE (reference sequence). The CDR3 DNA follows: TGTGCCAGCAGCTCATCGTACGAGCAGTACTTC. Amino acid sequence: CASSSSYEQYF.

This sequence joins TRBV5-4 and TRBJ2-2; 7 bases match TRBD2. CDR1 is SGHNT, CDR2 YYREEE, per germline (reference sequence). This CDR3 comprises 16 residues. V gave up 2 bases and J gave up 0 bases; unmatched junction bases: 4. DNA for the CDR3: TGTGCCAGCAGCTTAAGCGGGGTGGCGAACACCGGGGAGCTGTTTTTT. It is translated as CASSLSGVANTGELFF.

The CDR3 DNA reads TGTGCCAGCAGTTTATTATCACCTTCGACCCTTGGCACTGAAGCTTTCTTT. It yields the protein CASSLLSPSTLGTEAFF. This chain joins TRBV27 and TRBJ1-1; D remains unclear. The germline gives CDR1 MNHEY, CDR2 SMNVEV (reference sequence). Trimming left V 1 base short and J 4 bases short, with 19 bases between. CDR3 length: 17 residues.

A single count supports this clone. The chain combines TRBV4-1 with TRBJ1-2, with D unresolved. The V and J ends lost 0 bases and 7 bases respectively, with 18 bases between them. Germline CDR1 is MGHRA and CDR2 is YSYEKL. This CDR3 spans 16 amino acids. CDR3 region: CASSQEGSGRLGGYTF. The CDR3 bases are TGCGCCAGCAGCCAAGAAGGTAGCGGACGACTTGGTGGCTACACCTTC.

Only one count was recorded for this clone. V usage is TRBV29-1 and J usage is TRBJ2-2; TRBD1 aligns across 8 bases. Per the germline V gene, CDR1 is SQVTM and CDR2 is ANQGSEA. The junction had 5 bases not matched to a gene; V was cut back by 8 bases and J by 3 bases. CDR3 length equals 13 residues. The CDR3 loop is CSTQTGDTGELFF. CDR3 DNA: TGCAGCACTCAGACAGGGGACACCGGGGAGCTGTTTTTT.

V usage is TRBV5-1 and J usage is TRBJ2-7; 10 nucleotides match TRBD1. The CDR3 spans 14 residues. The V gene end was trimmed by 7 bases and the J gene end by 3 bases; junction bases not matched to a gene: 7. Germline assignment: CDR1 SGHRS and CDR2 YFSETQ. The CDR3 region is CASQSGQGGYEQYF. The CDR3 DNA follows: TGCGCCAGCCAGAGTGGACAGGGGGGCTACGAGCAGTACTTC.

The chain combines TRBV2 with TRBJ1-4; D is possibly TRBD1 (6 bases). Deletions cut 7 bases from V and 5 bases from J, with 14 bases between. Germline V gene sequence: CDR1 SNHLY, CDR2 FYNNEI. This CDR3 comprises 14 residues. The CDR3 nucleotides read TGTGCCAGCATCCTGGACAGAACCAATGAAAAACTGTTTTTT. As protein: CASILDRTNEKLFF.

The chain has TRBV5-1 and TRBJ2-6; a weak D match, TRBD2 (5 bases). The germline V gene has CDR1 SGHRS and CDR2 YFSETQ. CDR3 length equals 16 residues. Trimming took 0 bases from V and 0 from J, leaving 7 bases between them. Here the CDR3 reads CASSLDGGSGANVLTF. The DNA for the CDR3 is TGCGCCAGCAGCTTGGACGGAGGCTCTGGGGCCAACGTCCTGACTTTC.

The genes are TRBV5-1 and TRBJ2-3, with 13 bases that match TRBD2. V lost 4 bases to trimming and J lost 2 bases; unmatched junction nucleotides: 7. This CDR3 spans 17 amino acids. Germline CDR1 reads SGHRS; CDR2 reads YFSETQ. The CDR3 region has the DNA TGCGCCAGCAGCGTTGGGACTAGCGGGGCACTCACAGATACGCAGTATTTT. It encodes CASSVGTSGALTDTQYF.

This chain uses TRBV29-1 with TRBJ2-5; possibly TRBD1 or TRBD2 for D (6 bases each). The germline V and J ends were trimmed by 2 bases and 5 bases, with 12 bases remaining between them. Germline CDR1 reads SQVTM; CDR2 reads ANQGSEA. This CDR3 contains 13 residues. The CDR3 region has the DNA TGCAGCGTTGAACCGGGGGCCAGGGAGACCCAGTACTTC. Protein: CSVEPGARETQYF.

V and J are TRBV27 and TRBJ2-7; the D is unclear. Germline values: CDR1 MNHEY, CDR2 SMNVEV (reference sequence). This CDR3 has 15 residues. Deletions cut 6 bases from V and 0 bases from J, with 15 bases between. This CDR3 is CASSRYRANSYEQYF. CDR3 DNA: TGTGCCAGCAGCCGCTATAGGGCTAACTCCTACGAGCAGTACTTC.

This sequence joins TRBV11-2 and TRBJ2-2; 11 positions agree with TRBD2. With 5 bases clipped from V and 5 bases from J, the junction kept 10 bases outside the gene matches. This CDR3 has 17 amino acids. CDR1 is SGHAT and CDR2 is FQNNGV in the germline V gene. The CDR3 nucleotides read TGTGCCAGCAGCCTAACGGGGGGGACTAGCGGTACCGGGGAGCTGTTTTTT. Encoded protein: CASSLTGGTSGTGELFF.

This clone was observed once. The chain uses TRBV5-1 and TRBJ2-3, with D tentatively TRBD1 (6 bases). The CDR3 runs 16 residues. Germline CDR1 and CDR2: SGHRS and YFSETQ. V dropped 6 bases and J dropped 6 bases, with 23 bases sitting between them. The CDR3 sequence is CASNLGRGPQRDTQYF. Written as DNA, the CDR3 is TGCGCCAGCAATCTCGGCAGGGGCCCCCAGAGGGATACGCAGTATTTT. Looking up the rest from reference TRBV5-1 and TRBJ2-3 gives the full variable domain: KAGVTQTPRYLIKTRGQQVTLSCSPISGHRSVSWYQQTPGQGLQFLFEYFSETQRNKGNFPGRFSGRQFSNSRSEMNVSTLELGDSALYLCASNLGRGPQRDTQYFGPGTRLTVL.

V gene TRBV11-2 combines with J gene TRBJ2-3; no firm D call. V lost 5 bases and J 2 bases, leaving 2 bases between the germline ends. The CDR3 runs to 11 residues. CDR1 SGHAT and CDR2 FQNNGV come from the germline V gene. The CDR3 spells CASSATDTQYF. The CDR3 DNA is TGTGCCAGCAGCGCCACAGATACGCAGTATTTT.

The rearrangement joins TRBV5-5 to TRBJ1-2; D is undetermined. Trimming removed 0 bases from V and 0 bases from J, with 15 bases in between. CDR3 size: 17 residues. From germline, CDR1 is SGHKS and CDR2 YYEKEE (reference sequence). CDR3 sequence: CASSLEVQVPSNYGYTF. The CDR3 DNA reads TGTGCCAGCAGCTTGGAGGTGCAGGTCCCGTCTAACTATGGCTACACCTTC.

Turning to this clone: Other DNA sequences within the sample encode an identical CDR3. The chain uses TRBV30 and TRBJ1-1; 9 nucleotides match TRBD1. The J segment lost 5 bases and the V segment lost 3 bases, leaving 4 bases of the junction unmatched. The CDR3 runs 13 residues. Germline V CDR1 and CDR2: GTSNPN, SVGIG (reference sequence). The CDR3 here is CAWRGQGWTEAFF. CDR3 coding DNA: TGTGCCTGGAGGGGACAGGGCTGGACTGAAGCTTTCTTT. Full variable domain (missing parts from reference TRBV30 and TRBJ1-1): SQTIHQWPATLVQPVGSPLSLECTVEGTSNPNLYWYRQAAGRGLQLLFYSVGIGQISSEVPQNLSASRPQDRQFILSSKKLLLSDSGFYLCAWRGQGWTEAFFGQGTRLTVV.

The chain recombines TRBV5-1 with TRBJ2-1; the match to TRBD2 covers 8 bases. Germline trimming cut 0 bases from V and 5 bases from J; bases unmatched to any gene: 7. This CDR3 comprises 16 residues. Germline V gene data show CDR1 as SGHRS and CDR2 as YFSETQ. The CDR3 loop reads CASSLGGLGKNNEQFF. CDR3 bases: TGCGCCAGCAGCTTGGGGGGACTAGGGAAAAACAATGAGCAGTTCTTC.

The chain combines TRBV4-3 with TRBJ2-2; D possibly corresponds to TRBD2 (5 bases). Germline lookup yields CDR1 LGHNA and CDR2 YSLEER. The CDR3 extends over 14 amino acids. V was cut by 4 bases and J by 5 bases, with 11 bases left in between. CDR3 DNA: TGCGCCAGCAGCCCGACTACCGGGACCGGGGAGCTGTTTTTT. Its translation: CASSPTTGTGELFF.

CDR3 DNA: TGTGCCAGCAGTCCTCATAGTGGAGCCTTGGCGGAAGGGGCCAACGTCCTGACTTTC. Its protein product is CASSPHSGALAEGANVLTF. The gene calls are TRBV28 and TRBJ2-6, with D uncertain. The ends were cut back, 5 bases at V and 4 bases at J, with 24 bases in the middle. The germline CDR1 and CDR2 sequences are MDHEN and SYDVKM. The CDR3 sequence is 19 residues long.

This clone showed up just once. The chain uses TRBV5-1 and TRBJ2-2, with TRBD2 as a possible D gene (5 bases). The ends were cut back, 1 base at V and 0 bases at J, with 10 bases in the middle. The V gene's germline CDR1 is SGHRS and CDR2 YFSETQ. The CDR3 sequence is 16 residues long. The CDR3 DNA follows: TGCGCCAGCAGCTTGATCGCGGGCGCGAACACCGGGGAGCTGTTTTTT. It codes for CASSLIAGANTGELFF.

For this clone: Other DNA sequences in the same sample also yield this CDR3. This chain links TRBV6-1 with TRBJ2-7, with 12 positions matching TRBD1. J lost 4 bases, V lost 3 bases, and 4 bases had no gene match. The CDR3 is made up of 15 amino acids. From germline, CDR1 is MNHNS and CDR2 SASEGT. The DNA of the CDR3 is TGTGCCAGCAGTGAGGGGACAGGGGGCAGGTACGAGCAGTACTTC. Its translation is CASSEGTGGRYEQYF.

This clone has more than one count but fewer than ten. The chain links TRBV10-3 to TRBJ1-1; 10 bases line up with TRBD1. The V segment lost 6 bases and the J segment 6 bases; nucleotides outside the gene matches: 1. CDR1 and CDR2 from the germline V gene are ENHRY and SYGVKD. The CDR3 extends over 12 amino acids. Here the CDR3 reads CAIRGQGSEAFF. The CDR3, as DNA: TGTGCCATCAGGGGACAGGGGTCTGAAGCTTTCTTT.